One T cell receptor beta chain is described in this entry. The antigen is not known. These data come from a study of identical twins. Study findings and constraints: Within cord blood, abundant beta clonotypes carried fewer insertions, but memory repertoires showed no such trend.

This CDR3 contains 14 residues. Per germline, CDR1 MNHNS and CDR2 SASEGT. V was trimmed by 6 bases and J by 8 bases, leaving 16 bases between them. From the 5' RACE reads, TCRdb called clonotypes with MiXCR, one entry per CDR3 protein. The sample records roughly 700,000 distinct CDR3 sequences, more than 6.5% being singletons. The sample was also reused in another study, on yellow fever vaccine responses in identical twins. That source adds: Twins' vaccine T cell response reportedly gave the appearance of partial convergence and partial personalization.

The sequenced sample consisted of PBMCs. The chain links TRBV6-1 to TRBJ1-4, with D tentatively TRBD1 (5 bases). The clonotype originates from a woman younger than 35 in good health. The DNA for the CDR3 is TGTGCCAGCAGCACGAGGGGTATGGGCGAAAAACTGTTTTTT. Encoded protein: CASSTRGMGEKLFF.